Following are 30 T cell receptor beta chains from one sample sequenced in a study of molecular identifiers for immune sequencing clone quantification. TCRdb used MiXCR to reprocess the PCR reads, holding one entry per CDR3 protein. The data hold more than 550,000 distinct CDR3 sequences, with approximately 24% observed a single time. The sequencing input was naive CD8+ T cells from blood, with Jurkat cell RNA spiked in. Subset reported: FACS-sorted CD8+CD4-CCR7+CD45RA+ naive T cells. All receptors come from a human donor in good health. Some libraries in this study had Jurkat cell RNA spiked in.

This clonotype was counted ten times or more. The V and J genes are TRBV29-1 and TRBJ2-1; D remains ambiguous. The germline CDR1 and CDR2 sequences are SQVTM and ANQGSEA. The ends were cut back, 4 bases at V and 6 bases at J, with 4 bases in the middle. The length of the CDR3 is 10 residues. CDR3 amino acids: CSVGANEQFF. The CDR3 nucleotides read TGCAGCGTTGGGGCCAATGAGCAGTTCTTC.

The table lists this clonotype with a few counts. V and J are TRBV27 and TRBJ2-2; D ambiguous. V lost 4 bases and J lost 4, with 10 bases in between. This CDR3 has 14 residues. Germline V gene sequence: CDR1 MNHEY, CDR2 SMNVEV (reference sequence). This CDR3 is CASSSLPSTGELFF. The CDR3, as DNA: TGTGCCAGCAGTTCCCTCCCGAGCACCGGGGAGCTGTTTTTT.

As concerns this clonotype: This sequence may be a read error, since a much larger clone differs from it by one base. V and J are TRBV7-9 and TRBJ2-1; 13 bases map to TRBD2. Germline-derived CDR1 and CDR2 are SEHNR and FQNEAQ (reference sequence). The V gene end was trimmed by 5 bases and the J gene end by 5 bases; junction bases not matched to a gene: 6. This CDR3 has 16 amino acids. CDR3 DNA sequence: TGTGCCAGCAGCGTGACTAGCGGGAGGACCGACAATGAGCAGTTCTTC. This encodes CASSVTSGRTDNEQFF.

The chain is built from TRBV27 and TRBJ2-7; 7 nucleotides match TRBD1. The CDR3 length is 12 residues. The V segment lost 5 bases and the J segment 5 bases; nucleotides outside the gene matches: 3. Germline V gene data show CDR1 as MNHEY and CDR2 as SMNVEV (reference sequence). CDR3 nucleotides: TGTGCCAGCAGTAGGGGGCAAAACGAGCAGTACTTC. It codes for CASSRGQNEQYF.

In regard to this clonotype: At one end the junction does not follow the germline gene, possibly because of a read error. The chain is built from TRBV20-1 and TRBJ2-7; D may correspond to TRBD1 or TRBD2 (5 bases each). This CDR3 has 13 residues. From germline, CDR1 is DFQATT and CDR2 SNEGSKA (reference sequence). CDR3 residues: CSARGTTSYGQYF. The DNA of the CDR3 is TGCAGTGCTAGGGGGACCACCTCCTACGGGCAGTACTTC.

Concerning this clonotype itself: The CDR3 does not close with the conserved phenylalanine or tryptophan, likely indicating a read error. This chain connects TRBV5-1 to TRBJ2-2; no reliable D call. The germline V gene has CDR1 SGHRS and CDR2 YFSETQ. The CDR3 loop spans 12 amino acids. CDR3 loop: CASSLRSGELFV. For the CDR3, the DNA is TGCGCGAGCAGTTTAAGATCCGGGGAGCTGTTTGTT.

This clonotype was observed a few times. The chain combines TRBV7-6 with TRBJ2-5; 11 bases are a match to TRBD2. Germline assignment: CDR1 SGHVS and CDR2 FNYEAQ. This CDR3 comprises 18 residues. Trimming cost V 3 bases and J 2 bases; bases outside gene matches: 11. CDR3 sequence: CASSLGIDSGGVQETQYF. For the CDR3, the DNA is TGTGCCAGCAGCTTGGGCATTGATAGCGGGGGGGTACAAGAGACCCAGTACTTC.

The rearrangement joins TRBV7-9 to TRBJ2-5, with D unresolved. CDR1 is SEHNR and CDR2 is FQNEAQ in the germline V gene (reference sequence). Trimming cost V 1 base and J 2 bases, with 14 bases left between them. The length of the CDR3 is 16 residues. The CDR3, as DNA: TGTGCCAGCAGCTTAGTAGGCCAGAACCTTCAAGAGACCCAGTACTTC. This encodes CASSLVGQNLQETQYF.

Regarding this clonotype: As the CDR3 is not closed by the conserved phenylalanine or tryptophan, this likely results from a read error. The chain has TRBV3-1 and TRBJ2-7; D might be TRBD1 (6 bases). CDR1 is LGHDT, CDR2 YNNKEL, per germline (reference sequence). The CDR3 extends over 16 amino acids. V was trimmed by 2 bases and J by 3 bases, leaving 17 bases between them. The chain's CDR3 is CASSQHLGGVGYEQYL. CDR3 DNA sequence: TGTGCCAGCAGCCAACACCTAGGGGGTGTGGGCTACGAGCAGTACCTC.

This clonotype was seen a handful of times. In DNA form, the CDR3 reads TGTGCCAGTAGAGCCAGACGGGAACTCTCCTATGGCTACACCTTC. Its translation: CASRARRELSYGYTF. J is TRBJ1-2 and V is TRBV19; no clear D gene. The CDR3 totals 15 residues. Between the trimmed V and J ends, which lost 6 bases and 4 bases, there was a span of 18 bases. CDR1 is LNHDA and CDR2 is SQIVND in the germline V gene (reference sequence). Full variable domain (remainder filled in from reference TRBV19 and TRBJ1-2): DGGITQSPKYLFRKEGQNVTLSCEQNLNHDAMYWYRQDPGQGLRLIYYSQIVNDFQKGDIAEGYSVSREKKESFPLTVTSAQKNPTAFYLCASRARRELSYGYTFGSGTRLTVV.

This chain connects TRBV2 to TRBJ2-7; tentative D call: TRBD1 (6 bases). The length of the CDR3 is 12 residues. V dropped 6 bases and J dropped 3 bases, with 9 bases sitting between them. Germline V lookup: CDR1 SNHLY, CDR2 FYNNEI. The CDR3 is CASRQGYYEQYF. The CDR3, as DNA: TGTGCCAGCAGACAGGGATACTACGAGCAGTACTTC.

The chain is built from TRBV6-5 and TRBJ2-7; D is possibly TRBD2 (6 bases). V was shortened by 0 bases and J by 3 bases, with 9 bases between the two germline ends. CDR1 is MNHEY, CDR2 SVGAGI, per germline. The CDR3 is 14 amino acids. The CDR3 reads CASSYSGGVYEQYF. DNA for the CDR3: TGTGCCAGCAGTTACTCAGGAGGGGTCTACGAGCAGTACTTC.

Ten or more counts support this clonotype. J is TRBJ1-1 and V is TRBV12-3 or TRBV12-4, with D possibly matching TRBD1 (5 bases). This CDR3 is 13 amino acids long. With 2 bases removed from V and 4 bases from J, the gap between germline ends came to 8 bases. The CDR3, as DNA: TGTGCCAGCAGTTTAAGCAGGGTCACTGAAGCTTTCTTT. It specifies CASSLSRVTEAFF.

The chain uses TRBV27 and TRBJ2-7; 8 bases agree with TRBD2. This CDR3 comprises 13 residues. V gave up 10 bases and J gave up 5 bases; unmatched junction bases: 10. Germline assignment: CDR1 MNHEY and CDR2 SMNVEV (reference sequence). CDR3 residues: CATRFGGADEQYF. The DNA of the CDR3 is TGTGCCACCCGATTCGGGGGGGCAGACGAGCAGTACTTC.

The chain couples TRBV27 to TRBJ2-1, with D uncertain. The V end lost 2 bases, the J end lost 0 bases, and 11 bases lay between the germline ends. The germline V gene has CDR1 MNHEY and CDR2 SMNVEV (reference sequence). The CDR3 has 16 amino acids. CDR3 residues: CASSLGPPSSYNEQFF. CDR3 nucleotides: TGTGCCAGCAGTTTAGGACCTCCGAGCTCCTACAATGAGCAGTTCTTC.

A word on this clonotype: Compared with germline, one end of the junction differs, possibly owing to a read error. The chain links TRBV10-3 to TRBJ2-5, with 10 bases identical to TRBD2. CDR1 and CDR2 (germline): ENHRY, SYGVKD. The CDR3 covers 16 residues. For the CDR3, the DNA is TGTGCCATCAGTGAGGGGCTAGCGGGGGACCAAGAGACCCGGTACTTC. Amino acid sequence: CAISEGLAGDQETRYF.

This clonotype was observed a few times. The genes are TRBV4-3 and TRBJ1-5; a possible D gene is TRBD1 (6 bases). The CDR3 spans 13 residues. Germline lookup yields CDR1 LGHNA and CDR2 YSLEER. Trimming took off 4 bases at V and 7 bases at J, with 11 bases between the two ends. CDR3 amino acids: CASSPARGQPQHF. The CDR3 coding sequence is TGCGCCAGCAGCCCCGCCAGGGGCCAGCCCCAGCATTTT.

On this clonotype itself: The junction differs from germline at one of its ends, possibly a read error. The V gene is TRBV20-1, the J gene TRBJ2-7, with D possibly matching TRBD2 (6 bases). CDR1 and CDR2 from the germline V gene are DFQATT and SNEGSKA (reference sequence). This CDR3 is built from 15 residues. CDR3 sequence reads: CGAAPREAPSYEQYF. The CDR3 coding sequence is TGCGGTGCTGCCCCTAGGGAGGCCCCCTCCTACGAGCAGTACTTC.

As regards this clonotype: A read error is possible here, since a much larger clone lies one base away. DNA of the CDR3: TGTGCCTGGAGTGTTGGACACCAAGTCGCCTACAATGAGCAGTTCTTC. Protein product: CAWSVGHQVAYNEQFF. The chain recombines TRBV30 with TRBJ2-1; tentative D call: TRBD1 (5 bases). Trimming took 0 bases from V and 2 from J, leaving 14 bases between them. Looked up from germline, CDR1 is GTSNPN and CDR2 is SVGIG (reference sequence). This CDR3 spans 16 amino acids.

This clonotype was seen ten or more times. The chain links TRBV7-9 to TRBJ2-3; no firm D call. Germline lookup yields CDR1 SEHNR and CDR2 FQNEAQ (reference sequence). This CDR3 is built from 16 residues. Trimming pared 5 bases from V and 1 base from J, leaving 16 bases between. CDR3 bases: TGTGCCAGCAGCCTGCCACTCCGCTTAGGCACAGATACGCAGTATTTT. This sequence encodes CASSLPLRLGTDTQYF.

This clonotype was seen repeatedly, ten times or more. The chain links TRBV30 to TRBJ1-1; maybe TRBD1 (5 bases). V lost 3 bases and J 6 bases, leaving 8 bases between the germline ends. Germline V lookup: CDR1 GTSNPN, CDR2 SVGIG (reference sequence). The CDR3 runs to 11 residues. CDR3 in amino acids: CAWSLGAEAFF. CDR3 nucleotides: TGTGCCTGGAGCCTAGGGGCTGAAGCTTTCTTT.

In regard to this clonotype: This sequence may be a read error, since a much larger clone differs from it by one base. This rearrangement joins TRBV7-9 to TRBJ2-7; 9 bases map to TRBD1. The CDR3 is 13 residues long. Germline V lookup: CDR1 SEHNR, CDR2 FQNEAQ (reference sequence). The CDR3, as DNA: TGTGCCTGCAGCATAACCGGGACAGGGGAGCAGTACTTC. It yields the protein CACSITGTGEQYF.

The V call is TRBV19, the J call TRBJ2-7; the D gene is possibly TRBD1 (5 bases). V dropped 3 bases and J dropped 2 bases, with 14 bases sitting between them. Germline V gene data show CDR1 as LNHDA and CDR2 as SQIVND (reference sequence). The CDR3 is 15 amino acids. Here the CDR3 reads CASSIGAGFTYEQYF. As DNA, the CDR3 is TGTGCCAGTAGTATTGGGGCAGGGTTCACCTACGAGCAGTACTTC.

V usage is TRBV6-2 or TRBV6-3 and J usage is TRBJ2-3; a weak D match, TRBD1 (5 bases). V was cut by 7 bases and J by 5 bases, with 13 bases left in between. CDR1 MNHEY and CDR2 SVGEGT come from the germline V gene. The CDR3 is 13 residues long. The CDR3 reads CASTRYGQDTQYF. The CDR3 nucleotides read TGTGCCAGCACCCGATACGGACAAGATACGCAGTATTTT.

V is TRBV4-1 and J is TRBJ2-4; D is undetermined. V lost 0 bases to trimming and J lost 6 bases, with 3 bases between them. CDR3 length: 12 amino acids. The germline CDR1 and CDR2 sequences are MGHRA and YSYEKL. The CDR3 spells CASSQEGNIQYF. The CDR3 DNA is TGCGCCAGCAGCCAAGAGGGAAACATTCAGTACTTC.

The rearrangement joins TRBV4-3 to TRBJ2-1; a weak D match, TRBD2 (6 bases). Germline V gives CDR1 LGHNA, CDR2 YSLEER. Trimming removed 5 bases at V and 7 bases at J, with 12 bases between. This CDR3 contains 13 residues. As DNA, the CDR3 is TGCGCCAGCAGCTTACTTGGGGGGAATGAGCAGTTCTTC. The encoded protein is CASSLLGGNEQFF.

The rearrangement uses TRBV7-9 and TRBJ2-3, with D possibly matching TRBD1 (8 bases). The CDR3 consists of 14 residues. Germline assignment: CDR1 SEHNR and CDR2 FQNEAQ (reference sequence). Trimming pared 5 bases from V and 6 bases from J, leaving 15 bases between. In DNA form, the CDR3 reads TGTGCCAGCAGCCCCGGACAGGGAGGGGATACGCAGTATTTT. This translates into CASSPGQGGDTQYF.

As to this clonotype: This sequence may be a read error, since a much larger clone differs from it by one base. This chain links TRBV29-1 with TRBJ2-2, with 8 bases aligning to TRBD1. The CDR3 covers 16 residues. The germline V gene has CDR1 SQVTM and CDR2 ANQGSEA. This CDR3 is CSVETGQESNTGELYF. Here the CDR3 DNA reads TGCAGCGTTGAGACGGGACAGGAATCGAACACCGGGGAGCTGTATTTT.

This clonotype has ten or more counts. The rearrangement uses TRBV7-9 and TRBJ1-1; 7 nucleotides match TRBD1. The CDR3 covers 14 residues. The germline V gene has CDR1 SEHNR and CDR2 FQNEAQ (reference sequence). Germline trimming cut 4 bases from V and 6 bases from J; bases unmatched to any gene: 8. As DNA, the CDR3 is TGTGCCAGCAGCTACGTTACAGGGGTCCCTGAAGCTTTCTTT. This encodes CASSYVTGVPEAFF.

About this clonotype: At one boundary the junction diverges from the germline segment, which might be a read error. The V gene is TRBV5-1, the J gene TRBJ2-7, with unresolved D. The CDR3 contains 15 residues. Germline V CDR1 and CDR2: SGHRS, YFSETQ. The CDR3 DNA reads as TGCGCCAGCAGCTTGTCAGAGCTCCAAAACTACGAGCTGTACTTC. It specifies CASSLSELQNYELYF.